This T cell receptor (beta chain) emerged from a study of T cell changes during pregnancy in multiple sclerosis. This CDR3 is 16 amino acids long. V gave up 3 bases and J gave up 4 bases; unmatched junction bases: 8. CDR1 is SGHTS and CDR2 is YDEGEE in the germline V gene. Generated by immunoSEQ multiplex PCR, the TCRdb table keeps only in-frame clones and is missing some. The repertoire has more than 65,000 clones, less than 90% of them found once; the top ten carry approximately 3.5%. The TCR was taken from a female donor with multiple sclerosis, enrolled in a pregnancy study. The sequenced sample was peripheral blood, obtained before pregnancy. The chain recombines TRBV5-8 with TRBJ1-2, with 11 bases fitting TRBD1. CDR3 DNA: TGTGCCAGCAGCTCCTCCGGGACAGGGGGAGGCTATGGCTACACCTTC. Protein sequence: CASSSSGTGGGYGYTF.